The 21 T cell receptor beta chains presented below share a single source sample, sequenced in a study of blood T cell repertoires in COVID-19. Only in-frame clones appear in the TCRdb table, and some are missing; sequencing was by immunoSEQ multiplex PCR. The sample yields 95,000 to 120,000 clones, approximately 84% seen once. The sequenced material came from peripheral blood. Receptors originate from a man over 45 with acute or convalescent COVID-19.

This chain uses TRBV7-9 with TRBJ1-1, with 7 positions matching TRBD1. Germline CDR1 is SEHNR and CDR2 is FQNEAQ (reference sequence). J was trimmed by 3 bases and V by 5 bases; bases with no gene match: 6. This CDR3 contains 14 residues. The chain's CDR3 is CASSPDRADTEAFF. The CDR3 region has the DNA TGTGCCAGCAGCCCCGACAGGGCGGACACTGAAGCTTTCTTT.

J is TRBJ1-5 and V is TRBV5-1; D uncertain. This CDR3 is built from 12 residues. V gave up 2 bases and J gave up 7 bases, with 7 bases separating them. Germline values: CDR1 SGHRS, CDR2 YFSETQ. The CDR3 coding sequence is TGCGCCAGCAGCTTATCGGGACAGCCCCAGCATTTT. Translating it yields CASSLSGQPQHF.

The genes are TRBV9 and TRBJ1-2, with a possible D match to TRBD1 (5 bases). The ends were cut back, 0 bases at V and 4 bases at J, with 13 bases in the middle. This CDR3 is 15 amino acids long. Germline CDR1 SGDLS, CDR2 YYNGEE. The CDR3 DNA follows: TGTGCCAGCAGCGTAGAGAGGCAGGGTGGCTATGGCTACACCTTC. Its translation: CASSVERQGGYGYTF. The variable domain in full, with the rest retrieved from reference TRBV9 and TRBJ1-2, is DSGVTQTPKHLITATGQRVTLRCSPRSGDLSVYWYQQSLDQGLQFLIQYYNGEERAKGNILERFSAQQFPDLHSELNLSSLELGDSALYFCASSVERQGGYGYTFGSGTRLTVV.

J is TRBJ1-2 and V is TRBV9; no clear D. The V gene's germline CDR1 is SGDLS and CDR2 YYNGEE. CDR3 length: 13 amino acids. The ends were cut back, 0 bases at V and 5 bases at J, with 8 bases in the middle. In DNA form, the CDR3 reads TGTGCCAGCAGCGTAGAGGAGGATTATGGCTACACCTTC. As protein: CASSVEEDYGYTF.

This chain joins TRBV24-1 and TRBJ2-6; 7 nucleotides align to TRBD1. The V gene's germline CDR1 is KGHDR and CDR2 SFDVKD. The ends lost 5 bases at V and 0 bases at J; junction bases unmatched: 6. This CDR3 is 17 amino acids long. The chain's CDR3 is CATSGDSLSSGANVLTF. The CDR3 nucleotides are TGTGCCACCAGTGGGGACAGTCTCAGCTCTGGGGCCAACGTCCTGACTTTC.

A single count supports this clone. The V call is TRBV25-1, the J call TRBJ1-2, with D possibly TRBD1 on 6 matching bases. The V gene lost 8 bases and the J gene lost 5 bases, with 18 bases spanning the gap. CDR1 is MGHDK and CDR2 is SYGVNS in the germline V gene. The CDR3 contains 14 residues. The CDR3 loop reads CASGGRDTIYGYTF. The CDR3 DNA is TGTGCCAGCGGAGGCCGGGACACCATTTATGGCTACACCTTC.

This clone was observed a handful of times. This chain connects TRBV12-3 or TRBV12-4 to TRBJ1-5; no clear D. Trimming took 6 bases from V and 4 from J, leaving 10 bases between them. The length of the CDR3 is 13 residues. CDR3 sequence: CASSHRENQPQHF. The DNA for the CDR3 is TGTGCCAGCAGCCACCGAGAGAATCAGCCCCAGCATTTT.

V and J are TRBV19 and TRBJ1-3; 9 nucleotides match TRBD1. The CDR3 has 13 residues. Germline V gene sequence: CDR1 LNHDA, CDR2 SQIVND (reference sequence). V gave up 9 bases and J gave up 5 bases; unmatched junction bases: 5. CDR3 sequence (DNA): TGTGCCAGCAGAGGGACAGGGCGAAACACCATATATTTT. Protein: CASRGTGRNTIYF.

This clone appeared once. The sample carries other DNA sequences with the same CDR3. The chain is built from TRBV5-1 and TRBJ1-3; no clear D. CDR1 SGHRS and CDR2 YFSETQ come from the germline V gene. The CDR3 is 14 amino acids. Trimming stripped 0 bases from V and 0 bases from J, with 4 bases between. The CDR3 reads CASSLAGSGNTIYF. CDR3 nucleotides: TGCGCCAGCAGCTTGGCCGGCTCTGGAAACACCATATATTTT. The variable domain in full, completed from reference TRBV5-1 and TRBJ1-3, reads KAGVTQTPRYLIKTRGQQVTLSCSPISGHRSVSWYQQTPGQGLQFLFEYFSETQRNKGNFPGRFSGRQFSNSRSEMNVSTLELGDSALYLCASSLAGSGNTIYFGEGSWLTVV.

This rearrangement joins TRBV5-1 to TRBJ1-6; 10 nucleotides align to TRBD1. Germline V gives CDR1 SGHRS, CDR2 YFSETQ. V trimming: 4 bases; J trimming: 9 bases; junction bases outside the gene matches: 7. The length of the CDR3 is 15 residues. CDR3 nucleotides: TGCGCCAGCAGCCCGGACAGGGGGGGAAGTTCACCCCTCCACTTT. Its protein is CASSPDRGGSSPLHF.

This CDR3 reads CATSDGGQGARYGYTF. CDR3 coding DNA: TGTGCCACCAGTGATGGGGGGCAGGGGGCGCGCTATGGCTACACCTTC. The V gene is TRBV24-1, the J gene TRBJ1-2; 8 bases match TRBD1. Germline V gene sequence: CDR1 KGHDR, CDR2 SFDVKD. Trimming removed 3 bases from V and 4 bases from J; junction bases left unmatched: 9. The CDR3 is 16 residues long.

The chain couples TRBV19 to TRBJ2-4, with 9 bases aligning to TRBD1. The ends lost 6 bases at V and 9 bases at J; junction bases unmatched: 15. The length of the CDR3 is 16 residues. Germline assignment: CDR1 LNHDA and CDR2 SQIVND (reference sequence). Here the CDR3 DNA reads TGTGCCAGTAGCTTTTATACTCCGGGACAGGGAGGCATTCAGTACTTC. Its protein product is CASSFYTPGQGGIQYF.

The chain uses TRBV6-5 and TRBJ2-3, with D possibly matching TRBD1 (6 bases). Germline CDR1 and CDR2: MNHEY and SVGAGI. The CDR3 is made up of 14 amino acids. V was pared by 5 bases and J by 1 base, with 10 bases between. CDR3 region: CASSQDSGTDTQYF. CDR3 DNA sequence: TGTGCCAGCAGTCAGGACAGCGGCACAGATACGCAGTATTTT.

This chain joins TRBV7-9 and TRBJ1-2, with TRBD1 matching over 8 bases. This CDR3 is built from 11 residues. Germline V gene data show CDR1 as SEHNR and CDR2 as FQNEAQ (reference sequence). The ends lost 11 bases at V and 4 bases at J; junction bases unmatched: 3. The CDR3 coding sequence is TGTGCCGGACAGGGAGGCTATGGCTACACCTTC. Its protein is CAGQGGYGYTF.

J is TRBJ1-6 and V is TRBV7-9; TRBD1 matches at 8 bases. The CDR3 is made up of 14 amino acids. The V gene's germline CDR1 is SEHNR and CDR2 FQNEAQ (reference sequence). With V trimmed by 4 bases and J by 9 bases, 5 bases remained unmatched. The CDR3 region is CASSSDREGSPLHF. In DNA, the CDR3 is TGTGCCAGCAGCTCGGACAGGGAAGGTTCACCCCTCCACTTT.

The chain has TRBV5-1 and TRBJ2-7, with D unclear. With 0 bases removed from V and 1 base from J, the gap between germline ends came to 5 bases. CDR3 size: 13 residues. Germline CDR1 reads SGHRS; CDR2 reads YFSETQ. The CDR3 region is CASSLDRSYEQYF. CDR3 nucleotide sequence: TGCGCCAGCAGCTTGGATCGTTCCTACGAGCAGTACTTC.

This clone was recorded once. V gene TRBV24-1 combines with J gene TRBJ2-1; maybe TRBD1 (7 bases). CDR1 is KGHDR, CDR2 SFDVKD, per germline. The germline V and J ends were trimmed by 10 bases and 4 bases, with 13 bases remaining between them. The CDR3 has 13 residues. The CDR3 is CATRGDRYNEQFF. The CDR3 DNA reads TGTGCCACTAGGGGGGACAGATACAATGAGCAGTTCTTC.

The chain couples TRBV27 to TRBJ1-2; D call uncertain. V dropped 4 bases and J dropped 7 bases, with 25 bases sitting between them. Germline CDR1 reads MNHEY; CDR2 reads SMNVEV (reference sequence). This CDR3 is built from 17 residues. In nucleotides, the CDR3 is TGTGCCAGCAGTTCCGTCGCGACAAGACCTGCAGAAGTTGGCTACACCTTC. Residues: CASSSVATRPAEVGYTF.

Concerning this clone: Additional DNA sequences in this sample encode the identical CDR3. V usage is TRBV5-1 and J usage is TRBJ1-1; D is possibly TRBD1 (5 bases). Germline V gene lookup returns CDR1 SGHRS and CDR2 YFSETQ. This CDR3 has 13 amino acids. The ends were cut back, 1 base at V and 5 bases at J, with 9 bases in the middle. CDR3 protein: CASSLRGGTEAFF. For the CDR3, the DNA is TGCGCCAGCAGCTTGCGCGGGGGAACTGAAGCTTTCTTT.

V and J are TRBV2 and TRBJ1-5, with D possibly matching TRBD1 (5 bases). V was pared by 3 bases and J by 1 base, with 16 bases between. The CDR3 sequence is 17 residues long. Germline V gives CDR1 SNHLY, CDR2 FYNNEI. The CDR3 region is CASSEDPGPLSNQPQHF. As DNA, the CDR3 is TGTGCCAGCAGTGAGGATCCAGGGCCATTAAGCAATCAGCCCCAGCATTTT. The full variable domain, with the rest looked up from reference TRBV2 and TRBJ1-5, is EPEVTQTPSHQVTQMGQEVILRCVPISNHLYFYWYRQILGQKVEFLVSFYNNEISEKSEIFDDQFSVERPDGSNFTLKIRSTKLEDSAMYFCASSEDPGPLSNQPQHFGDGTRLSIL.

This clone was seen a handful of times. The gene calls are TRBV19 and TRBJ1-4; 7 bases are shared with TRBD1. Trimming cost V 9 bases and J 12 bases; bases outside gene matches: 16. The CDR3 spans 14 residues. CDR1 and CDR2 from the germline V gene are LNHDA and SQIVND (reference sequence). This chain's CDR3 is CASRGAVMKGELFF. Written as DNA, the CDR3 is TGTGCCAGCAGGGGGGCTGTAATGAAAGGGGAACTGTTTTTT.